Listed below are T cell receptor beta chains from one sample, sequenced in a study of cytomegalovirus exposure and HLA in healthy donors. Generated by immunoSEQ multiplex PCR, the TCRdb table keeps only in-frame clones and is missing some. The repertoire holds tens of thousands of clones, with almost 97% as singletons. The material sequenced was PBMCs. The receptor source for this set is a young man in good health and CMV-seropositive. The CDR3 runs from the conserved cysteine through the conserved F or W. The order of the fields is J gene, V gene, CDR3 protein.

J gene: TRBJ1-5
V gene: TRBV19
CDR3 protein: CASSLKPRDQPQHF

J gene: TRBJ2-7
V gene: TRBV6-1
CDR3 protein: CASRVAGAYEQYF

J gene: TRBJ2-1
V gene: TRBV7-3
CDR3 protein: CASSSRADEQFF

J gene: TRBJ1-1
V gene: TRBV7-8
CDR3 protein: CASSLAAGRWAEAFF

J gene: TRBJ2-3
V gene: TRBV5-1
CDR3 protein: CASTVAGGPDTQYF

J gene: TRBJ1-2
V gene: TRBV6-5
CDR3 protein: CASLSNLDRGGYTF

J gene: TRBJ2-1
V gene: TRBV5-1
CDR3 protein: CASSLELPPYNEQFF

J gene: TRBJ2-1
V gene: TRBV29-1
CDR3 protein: CSVVPGSNEQFF

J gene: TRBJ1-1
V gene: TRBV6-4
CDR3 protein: CASRSSKTGNTEAFF

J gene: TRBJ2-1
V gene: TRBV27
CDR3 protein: CASSLWPQGDYNEQFF

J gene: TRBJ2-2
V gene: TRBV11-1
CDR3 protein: CASSSGLAGLTTRELFF

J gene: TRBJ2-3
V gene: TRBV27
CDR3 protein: CASSYRADTQYF

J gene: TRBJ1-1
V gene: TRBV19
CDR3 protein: CASSIGQVEAFF

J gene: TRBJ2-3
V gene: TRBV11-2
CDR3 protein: CASSPRASGRSDTQYF

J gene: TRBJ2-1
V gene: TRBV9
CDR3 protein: CASSSAGAAYNEQFF

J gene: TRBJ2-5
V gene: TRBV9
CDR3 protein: CASSVNNQETQYF

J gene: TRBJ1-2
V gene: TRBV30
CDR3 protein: CAWSVGYGYTF

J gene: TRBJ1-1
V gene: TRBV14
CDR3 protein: CASSQHPGPNTEAFF

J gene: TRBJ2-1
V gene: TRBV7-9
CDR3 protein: CASKPRGSSYNEQFF

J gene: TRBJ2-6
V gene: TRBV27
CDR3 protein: CASRKQGRGFSGANVLTF

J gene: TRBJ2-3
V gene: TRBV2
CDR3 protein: CATRAGGASDTQYF

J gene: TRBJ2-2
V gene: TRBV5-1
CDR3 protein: CASSGQPSDTGELFF

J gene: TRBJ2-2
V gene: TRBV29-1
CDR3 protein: CSVTEGGGGVKNTGELFF

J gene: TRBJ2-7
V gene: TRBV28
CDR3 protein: CASSFSGTYEQYF

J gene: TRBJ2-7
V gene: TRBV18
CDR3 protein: CASSPPSESRGFEQYF

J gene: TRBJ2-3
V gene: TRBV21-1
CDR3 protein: CASSPGGLTGTGMRGTDTQYF

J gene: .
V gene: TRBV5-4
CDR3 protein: CASSPETSLEQYF

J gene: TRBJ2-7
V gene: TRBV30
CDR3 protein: CAWTAGEYEQYF

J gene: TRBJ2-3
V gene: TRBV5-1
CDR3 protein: CASSKTERGVLATDTQYF

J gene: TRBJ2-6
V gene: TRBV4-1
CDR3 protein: CASSQGGAGGTGANVLTF

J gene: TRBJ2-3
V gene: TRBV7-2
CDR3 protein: CASSVRYTDTQYF

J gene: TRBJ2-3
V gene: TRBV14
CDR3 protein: CASRPSTGATTDTQYF

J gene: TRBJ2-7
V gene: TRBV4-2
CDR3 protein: CASSYVFRGTGVGNEQYF

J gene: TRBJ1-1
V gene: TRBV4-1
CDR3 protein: CASSFRKGNRAMNTEAFF

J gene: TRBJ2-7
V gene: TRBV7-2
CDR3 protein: CASSLRLAGGVEQYF

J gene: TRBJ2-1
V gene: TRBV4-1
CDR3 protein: CASSSGRGDEQFF

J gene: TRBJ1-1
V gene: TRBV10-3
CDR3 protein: CATTGVDTFEAFF

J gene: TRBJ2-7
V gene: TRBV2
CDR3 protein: CASSYTGTGEQYF

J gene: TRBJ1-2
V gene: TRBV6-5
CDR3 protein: CASSYYHSNYGYTF

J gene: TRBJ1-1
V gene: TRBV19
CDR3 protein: CASTPDRGTEAFF

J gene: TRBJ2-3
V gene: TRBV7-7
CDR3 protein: CASSLSSGDYTDTQYF

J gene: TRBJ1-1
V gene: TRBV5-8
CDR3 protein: CASSSNRGWNTEAFF

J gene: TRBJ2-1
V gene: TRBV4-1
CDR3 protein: CASSQERGNERSNEQFF

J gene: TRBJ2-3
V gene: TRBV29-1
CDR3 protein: CSVVGTSRRYTDTQYF

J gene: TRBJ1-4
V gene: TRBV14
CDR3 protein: CASSPRTGLREKLFF

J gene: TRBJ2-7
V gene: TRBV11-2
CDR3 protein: CASSSRVEAGYEQYF